This T cell receptor beta chain derives from a study of technical replicates of blood from a handful of donors. The data were produced by immunoSEQ multiplex PCR, yet TCRdb's version contains in-frame clones alone and is incomplete. The table shows about 83,000 clones, with about 94% occurring only once. The source is a human donor in good health. Sequenced: T cells isolated from PBMCs.

CDR3: CASSSVMLAGAHSKYTDTQYF. In DNA, the CDR3 is TGTGCCAGTAGTAGTGTGATGCTAGCGGGGGCCCACTCCAAATATACAGATACGCAGTATTTT. This sequence joins TRBV19 and TRBJ2-3; 10 bases agree with TRBD2. The CDR3 totals 21 residues. V dropped 4 bases and J dropped 3; count of bases not matched to a gene: 22. Germline CDR1 is LNHDA and CDR2 is SQIVND (reference sequence).